This is a list of T cell receptor beta chains from one sample in a study of identifying expanded T cells in peripheral blood. Assay used: immunoSEQ multiplex PCR; TCRdb lists only in-frame clones, some missing. The sample contains over 100,000 clones, approximately 90% of which appear only once. Source material: blood. Source of these receptors: a person between 18 and 75 years old in good health. Both conserved end residues are part of each CDR3. The order of the fields is clone size, V gene, CDR3 length, J gene, D gene, CDR3 DNA, CDR3 protein. The D gene is left open where the match is weak. Some rows have no size entry. The others give once, few or many, or a class for an expanded clone.

-	TRBV5-1	16	TRBJ2-1	TRBD2	TGCGCCAGCAGCTTGGTTCCTAGCGGAACCTACAATGAGCAGTTCTTC	CASSLVPSGTYNEQFF
-	TRBV6-5	12	TRBJ2-5	-	TGTGCCAGCAGTAGGATCGGCGAGACCCAGTACTTC	CASSRIGETQYF
-	TRBV18	13	TRBJ1-1	-	TGTGCCAGCTCACCGACCCAAGTCACGGAAGCTTTCTTT	CASSPTQVTEAFF
once	TRBV15	13	TRBJ2-1	TRBD1	TGTGCCACCAGCAGGACAGGGGGGGATGAGCAGTTCTTC	CATSRTGGDEQFF
-	TRBV28	15	TRBJ1-3	TRBD1	TGTGCCAGCAGTAGGGACAGGGAGGGATGGAACACCATATATTTT	CASSRDREGWNTIYF
-	TRBV6-1	18	TRBJ1-1	-	TGTGCCAGCAGTGAAAGGCCTCCCACCATTGCCGCGAACACTGAAGCTTTCTTT	CASSERPPTIAANTEAFF
-	TRBV7-3	17	TRBJ1-5	-	TGTGCCAGCAGCTCACTTCCGGGAGGAGAAAATCATCAGCCCCAGCATTTT	CASSSLPGGENHQPQHF
-	TRBV4-3	16	TRBJ1-4	-	TGCGCCAGCAGCCAAGATAGAAGAGCAACTAATGAAAAACTGTTTTTT	CASSQDRRATNEKLFF
-	TRBV7-3	16	TRBJ2-1	-	TGTGCCAGCAGCCGACAATCCGGGACCGCTGTTAATGAGCAGTTCTTC	CASSRQSGTAVNEQFF
-	TRBV19	18	TRBJ2-1	-	TGTGCCAGTAATAGGGGGGGCATTAGACAGAAGGGCTACAATGAGCAGTTCTTC	CASNRGGIRQKGYNEQFF
-	TRBV9	13	TRBJ2-7	-	TGTGCCAGCAGCGTAGGTCGGGGCCAAGAGCAGTACTTC	CASSVGRGQEQYF
-	TRBV4-3	15	TRBJ1-1	-	TGCGCCAGCAGCCAAGAGTTTGGGGGGGGAACTGAAGCTTTCTTT	CASSQEFGGGTEAFF
-	TRBV6-6	13	TRBJ1-5	-	TGTGCCAGCAGTAACCCAATTAATATGCCCCAGCATTTT	CASSNPINMPQHF
-	TRBV5-1	12	TRBJ2-1	-	TGCGCCAGCAGCTTCCCCGACAATGAGCAGTTCTTC	CASSFPDNEQFF
-	TRBV6-6	15	TRBJ1-4	TRBD1	TGTGCCAGCAATCGACAGGGCTCGACTAATGAAAAACTGTTTTTT	CASNRQGSTNEKLFF
-	TRBV5-4	16	TRBJ2-3	TRBD2	TGTGCCAGCAGTAATGCCCTAGCGGGGGGGCCGGATACGCAGTATTTT	CASSNALAGGPDTQYF
-	TRBV28	14	TRBJ2-1	TRBD2	TGTGCCAGCAGTTTTTCTAGCGGGAGTAATGAGCAGTTCTTC	CASSFSSGSNEQFF
-	TRBV7-2	13	TRBJ1-1	-	TGTGCCAGCAGGAAGGCCCCGGGCACTGAAGCTTTCTTT	CASRKAPGTEAFF
-	TRBV4-3	13	TRBJ1-2	-	TGCGCCAGCAGCCAAGATGAGAGCTATGGCTACACCTTC	CASSQDESYGYTF
-	TRBV28	15	TRBJ2-7	TRBD2	TGTGCCAGCAGCCCCGGGGTAGCGGGAGCCTACGAGCAGTACTTC	CASSPGVAGAYEQYF
-	TRBV28	14	TRBJ2-1	-	TGTGCCAGCAGCCGCGGGACAGTTTACAATGAGCAGTTCTTC	CASSRGTVYNEQFF
-	TRBV27	15	TRBJ1-4	-	TGTGCCAGCAGTTTGTTTGGACAGATTAATGAAAAACTGTTTTTT	CASSLFGQINEKLFF